This T cell receptor (beta chain) was observed in a study of blood T cell repertoires in COVID-19. The wider study: Samples representing acute and convalescent COVID-19 were sourced from the United States, Italy and Spain. From T cells, B-cell-depleted T cells, or PBMCs came the material, which was cDNA or gDNA.

In the original workflow: Quantification of nucleated cells was approximated via reference gene primer amplification. The table came from immunoSEQ multiplex PCR; TCRdb's copy has only in-frame clones and leaves some out. Clone size and V and J calls were adopted from that table, with D and trimming inferred from the DNA. This sample carries approximately 240,000 clones, 82% of them seen once, and the ten largest clones take 4% to 6%. Germline assignment: CDR1 SNHLY and CDR2 FYNNEI. The CDR3 runs 13 residues. V shed 8 bases, J shed 7 bases, and the junction held 9 bases outside the gene matches. Source material: peripheral blood. This rearrangement joins TRBV2 to TRBJ2-7, with 9 positions matching TRBD1. The TCR sequence derives from a woman at least 80 years old with active or convalescent COVID-19. This CDR3 is CASAPQGAREQYF. Here the CDR3 DNA reads TGTGCCAGCGCCCCACAGGGGGCGAGAGAGCAGTACTTC.